This T cell receptor (beta chain) came from a study of CD8 T cells in ankylosing spondylitis. General study findings and limits: As reported, disease-linked clones showed significant enrichment in matched ankylosing spondylitis synovial fluid. Within peripheral blood, clones linked to disease were CD8+ and relatively rare. Characteristic, it appeared, of ankylosing spondylitis blood was a TCR beta motif of fewer than 10 highly homologous variants.

The CDR3 sequence is 14 residues long. Germline V gene sequence: CDR1 PRHDT, CDR2 FYEKMQ (reference sequence). The V segment lost 5 bases and the J segment 7 bases; nucleotides outside the gene matches: 10. Each TCR beta library was made by quantitative 5'-RACE that incorporated molecular barcodes. TCRdb called the 5' RACE reads again in MiXCR, with one record for every CDR3 protein. The table shows about 800,000 distinct CDR3 sequences, with 12% occurring only once. This clonotype was observed a handful of times. Its antigen is not known. The sequence was collected from a male donor with ankylosing spondylitis. The sample taken for sequencing was blood, either unsorted or a sorted T cell fraction (not recorded which). The chain links TRBV13 to TRBJ2-7; 8 bases are shared with TRBD1. The CDR3 region is CASSRQGIHREQYF. CDR3 nucleotides: TGTGCCAGCAGCAGACAGGGGATCCACAGAGAGCAGTACTTC.